The 13 T cell receptor beta chains below were found in one sample sequenced in a study of T cell repertoires in cytomegalovirus infection. In TCRdb, the reads were re-called with MiXCR into one record per CDR3 protein. The table shows around 450,000 distinct CDR3 sequences, with roughly a third occurring only once. Sequencing was carried out using PBMCs. The origin of the receptors is a human donor in good health (CMV status not recorded). Some clones in this sample may be carry-over from other donors' samples.

The CDR3, as DNA: TGTGCCAGCAGTTTAATATTGGGGACCGGGGAGCTGTTTTTT. Protein sequence: CASSLILGTGELFF. The genes are TRBV28 and TRBJ2-2; no definite D call. Trimming cost V 2 bases and J 5 bases, with 9 bases left between them. Germline CDR1 MDHEN, CDR2 SYDVKM. The CDR3 totals 14 residues. The full variable domain, completed using reference TRBV28 and TRBJ2-2, is DVKVTQSSRYLVKRTGEKVFLECVQDMDHENMFWYRQDPGLGLRLIYFSYDVKMKEKGDIPEGYSVSREKKERFSLILESASTNQTSMYLCASSLILGTGELFFGEGSRLTVL.

In this sample, this clonotype turned up a few times. This sequence joins TRBV29-1 and TRBJ1-4; TRBD1 might be the D (6 bases). The CDR3 sequence is 13 residues long. Per the germline V gene, CDR1 is SQVTM and CDR2 is ANQGSEA. The V end lost 5 bases, the J end lost 3 bases, and 10 bases lay between the germline ends. The CDR3 DNA reads as TGCAGCGTTTACAGGGCTGCTAATGAAAAACTGTTTTTT. As protein: CSVYRAANEKLFF.

This clonotype was found many times. The chain joins TRBV6-2 or TRBV6-3 to TRBJ2-7; 14 bases align to TRBD2. Germline CDR1 is MNHEY and CDR2 is SVGEGT. The CDR3 covers 15 residues. The trim removed 0 bases at V and 6 bases at J, leaving 1 base unmatched. CDR3 in amino acids: CASSYSTSGGVEQYF. The CDR3 coding sequence is TGTGCCAGCAGTTACTCGACTAGCGGGGGGGTCGAGCAGTACTTC.

This clonotype appeared a single time. The chain recombines TRBV6-5 with TRBJ2-7; TRBD1 is a possible D gene (6 bases). CDR3 length equals 13 residues. CDR1 and CDR2 from the germline V gene are MNHEY and SVGAGI. Trimming removed 2 bases at V and 3 bases at J, with 8 bases between. CDR3 residues: CASSYNRDYEQYF. The CDR3 nucleotides read TGTGCCAGCAGTTACAACAGGGACTACGAGCAGTACTTC.

This clonotype was counted many times. The chain carries TRBV6-5 and TRBJ2-1; D remains unclear. The CDR3 runs 14 residues. Trimming removed 2 bases from V and 6 bases from J, with 11 bases in between. Germline V gives CDR1 MNHEY, CDR2 SVGAGI. CDR3 in amino acids: CASSYLVQSNEQFF. The CDR3 DNA reads as TGTGCCAGCAGTTACCTGGTGCAGTCCAATGAGCAGTTCTTC.

The chain combines TRBV30 with TRBJ1-3; weak D call: TRBD1 (5 bases). The germline CDR1 and CDR2 sequences are GTSNPN and SVGIG (reference sequence). Trimming took off 5 bases at V and 1 base at J, with 9 bases between the two ends. The CDR3 runs 13 residues. Here the CDR3 DNA reads TGTGCCTGGGCGAAGGGGTCTGGAAACACCATATATTTT. It translates to CAWAKGSGNTIYF.

The chain joins TRBV7-9 to TRBJ2-7, with 9 bases identical to TRBD1. The V segment lost 5 bases and the J segment 1 base; nucleotides outside the gene matches: 6. Per germline, CDR1 SEHNR and CDR2 FQNEAQ (reference sequence). CDR3 length: 15 residues. CDR3: CASSTWTGASYEQYF. CDR3 coding DNA: TGTGCCAGCAGCACTTGGACAGGGGCGTCCTACGAGCAGTACTTC.

The chain links TRBV7-6 to TRBJ2-1; 9 bases map to TRBD2. The V gene's germline CDR1 is SGHVS and CDR2 FNYEAQ. V shed 1 base, J shed 7 bases, and the junction held 8 bases outside the gene matches. This CDR3 has 16 residues. The CDR3, as DNA: TGTGCCAGCAGCTTAGGCCCAAGCGGGGGGTTGAATGAGCAGTTCTTC. Amino acids: CASSLGPSGGLNEQFF.

Here the CDR3 DNA reads TGTGCCAGTAGTGTAAGAGGGTCTGAAGCTTTCTTT. Residues: CASSVRGSEAFF. The V gene is TRBV19, the J gene TRBJ1-1; unclear D gene. Germline V gene sequence: CDR1 LNHDA, CDR2 SQIVND (reference sequence). The CDR3 consists of 12 residues. The V and J ends lost 5 bases and 6 bases respectively, with 10 bases between them.

This clonotype was observed a handful of times. The V call is TRBV6-2 or TRBV6-3, the J call TRBJ1-5, with D possibly matching TRBD1 (6 bases). Trimming cost V 7 bases and J 4 bases, with 17 bases left between them. The V gene's germline CDR1 is MNHEY and CDR2 SVGEGT. The CDR3 contains 15 residues. The DNA for the CDR3 is TGTGCCAGCAAAATAGGTATGGGGGCTAATCAGCCCCAGCATTTT. Encoded protein: CASKIGMGANQPQHF.

This chain links TRBV6-1 with TRBJ2-3, with 9 bases lining up with TRBD2. The J segment lost 3 bases and the V segment lost 8 bases, leaving 12 bases of the junction unmatched. The CDR3 has 16 residues. Germline V gives CDR1 MNHNS, CDR2 SASEGT. CDR3 nucleotide sequence: TGTGCCAGCGGATCCGGGACTAGCCAAGGGACAGATACGCAGTATTTT. Its protein product is CASGSGTSQGTDTQYF.

This rearrangement joins TRBV13 to TRBJ2-1; 8 nucleotides match TRBD2. Germline V CDR1 and CDR2: PRHDT, FYEKMQ (reference sequence). The V and J ends lost 5 bases and 0 bases, in that order; junction bases with no gene match: 6. The CDR3 runs 16 residues. This CDR3 reads CASSDRSGSSYNEQFF. The CDR3 nucleotides are TGTGCCAGCAGCGACCGGAGCGGGAGCTCCTACAATGAGCAGTTCTTC. Complete variable domain (other parts from reference TRBV13 and TRBJ2-1): AAGVIQSPRHLIKEKRETATLKCYPIPRHDTVYWYQQGPGQDPQFLISFYEKMQSDKGSIPDRFSAQQFSDYHSELNMSSLELGDSALYFCASSDRSGSSYNEQFFGPGTRLTVL.

This clonotype appeared once. V and J are TRBV20-1 and TRBJ2-3; maybe TRBD2 (5 bases). From germline, CDR1 is DFQATT and CDR2 SNEGSKA (reference sequence). V lost 0 bases and J lost 0, with 10 bases in between. CDR3 size: 15 residues. The CDR3 bases are TGCAGTGCTAGAGATCGCAGGACTAGCACAGATACGCAGTATTTT. It yields the protein CSARDRRTSTDTQYF.